This T cell receptor beta chain was captured by sequencing in a study of shared clonotypes between healthy human individuals. Free of recent acute infections or vaccinations, the donors were healthy HIV-negative adults. Findings and limits, study-wide: Generation probabilities were higher for clonotypes shared across all four sorted-subset donors than for unshared ones.

The germline CDR1 and CDR2 sequences are SGHVS and FNYEAQ. The CDR3 extends over 17 amino acids. The ends lost 5 bases at V and 8 bases at J; junction bases unmatched: 19. A 200 ng quantity of DNA, around 30,000 T cell genomes, went into the sorted-subset replicate PCRs. TCRdb's table, derived via immunoSEQ multiplex PCR, lists solely in-frame clones and lacks some. The sample yields about 680,000 clones, about three quarters seen once. This clone has ten or more counts. Its specificity is unknown. The clonotype was recovered from a woman in her twenties or thirties in good health. Sequencing was done on a sample of memory CD4+ T cells sorted from blood. Subset defined: CD45RA-negative fraction. This rearrangement joins TRBV7-6 to TRBJ2-3; 7 bases are shared with TRBD2. This chain's CDR3 is CASSLEVRERRGGTQYF. DNA of the CDR3: TGTGCCAGCAGCCTGGAAGTACGGGAGCGGCGCGGGGGTACGCAGTATTTT.